The TCR beta chain under discussion was sequenced for a study of blood T cell dynamics during melanoma immunotherapy. Specified time point: week 3, after first cycle of checkpoint inhibitor. Repertoires were generated with immunoSEQ multiplex PCR, while TCRdb's copy carries only in-frame clones and drops some. The sample contains 9,500 to 15,000 clones, roughly 90% of which appear only once. V was cut by 5 bases and J by 1 base, with 11 bases left in between. Germline CDR1 is MNHNS and CDR2 is SASEGT. The CDR3 has 15 amino acids. The chain employs TRBV6-1 and TRBJ2-2; the D is unclear. The starting material was blood, obtained from a patient treated with checkpoint blockade. This sequence was found in a human donor with melanoma. The CDR3, as DNA: TGTGCCAGCAGTCCACGGACGAGGAACACCGGGGAGCTGTTTTTT. The encoded protein is CASSPRTRNTGELFF.